These 14 T cell receptor beta chains share one sample of origin, sequenced in a study of cytomegalovirus exposure and HLA in healthy donors (dated by TCRdb to the late 2010s). Library creation used the immunoSEQ multiplex PCR assay. TCRdb mirrors the immuneACCESS table, restricted to in-frame sequences. Some clones are absent from its copies; in checked studies, under half trace to an unresolved V gene, and the reason for the others is unknown. This sample lists roughly 220,000 clones; over 80% were detected once. Around an eighth of the sample is taken by the ten largest. Sequencing was done on a sample of PBMCs. Every receptor here comes from a woman aged 25 to 39 in good health and CMV-seropositive.

This clone was observed a single time. This chain joins TRBV30 and TRBJ1-1, with no clear D. The CDR3 contains 14 residues. V was pared by 3 bases and J by 0 bases, with 11 bases between. The V gene's germline CDR1 is GTSNPN and CDR2 SVGIG (reference sequence). CDR3 sequence reads: CAWSLVEMNTEAFF. For the CDR3, the DNA is TGTGCCTGGAGCCTTGTGGAAATGAACACTGAAGCTTTCTTT.

This chain connects TRBV7-3 to TRBJ2-6; D unresolved. V was clipped by 5 bases and J by 2 bases, with 10 bases between them. The CDR3 totals 15 residues. Germline assignment: CDR1 SGHTA and CDR2 FQGTGA. The CDR3 sequence is CASSPIGAGANVLTF. The CDR3 nucleotides are TGTGCCAGCAGCCCGATTGGGGCTGGGGCCAACGTCCTGACTTTC. The full variable domain, in which reference TRBV7-3 and TRBJ2-6 provide the parts outside the CDR3, is GAGVSQTPSNKVTEKGKYVELRCDPISGHTALYWYRQSLGQGPEFLIYFQGTGAADDSGLPNDRFFAVRPEGSVSTLKIQRTERGDSAVYLCASSPIGAGANVLTFGAGSRLTVL.

This clone showed up just once. The chain links TRBV2 to TRBJ1-1; TRBD1 agrees at 8 bases. Trimming removed 5 bases from V and 3 bases from J; junction bases left unmatched: 5. This CDR3 has 14 amino acids. Per the germline V gene, CDR1 is SNHLY and CDR2 is FYNNEI. CDR3 nucleotides: TGTGCCAGCAGTTACAGGGGGGAGGACACTGAAGCTTTCTTT. Translated: CASSYRGEDTEAFF.

This chain joins TRBV28 and TRBJ2-7; 7 bases are shared with TRBD2. Germline V gene data show CDR1 as MDHEN and CDR2 as SYDVKM. The CDR3 is made up of 14 amino acids. J gave up 2 bases and V 4 bases, and 5 bases lay outside the gene matches. The CDR3 spells CASSSFGLAYEQYF. CDR3 DNA sequence: TGTGCCAGCAGTTCCTTCGGACTAGCCTACGAGCAGTACTTC. Based on the CDR3 plus reference TRBV28 and TRBJ2-7, the full variable domain is DVKVTQSSRYLVKRTGEKVFLECVQDMDHENMFWYRQDPGLGLRLIYFSYDVKMKEKGDIPEGYSVSREKKERFSLILESASTNQTSMYLCASSSFGLAYEQYFGPGTRLTVT.

The chain has TRBV9 and TRBJ2-6; no clear D gene. The CDR3 is made up of 15 amino acids. The germline V gene encodes CDR1 SGDLS and CDR2 YYNGEE. Trimming cost V 4 bases and J 0 bases, with 8 bases left between them. For the CDR3, the DNA is TGTGCCAGCAGCACAACAGTCTCTGGGGCCAACGTCCTGACTTTC. It specifies CASSTTVSGANVLTF.

The chain recombines TRBV11-3 with TRBJ2-1; 11 positions agree with TRBD2. Trimming at V came to 6 bases and at J to 6 bases, leaving 4 bases not matched to a gene. The CDR3 runs to 14 residues. The germline V gene has CDR1 SGHNT and CDR2 YENEEA. Here the CDR3 reads CASSLGLAGNEQFF. The CDR3 bases are TGTGCCAGCAGTCTTGGACTAGCGGGCAATGAGCAGTTCTTC.

This clone was detected only once. V gene TRBV6-4 combines with J gene TRBJ2-5, with D tentatively TRBD2 (5 bases). The CDR3 consists of 13 residues. Trimming shortened V by 2 bases and J by 5 bases, and 9 bases separated the two germline ends. The germline gives CDR1 MRHNA, CDR2 SNTAGT. The CDR3 here is CASSDNKRETQYF. CDR3 nucleotide sequence: TGTGCCAGCAGTGACAACAAGCGGGAGACCCAGTACTTC.

In the case of this clone: The sample holds other DNA sequences that translate to the same CDR3. The chain combines TRBV30 with TRBJ2-7, with 8 bases that match TRBD1. The V gene end was trimmed by 0 bases and the J gene end by 3 bases; junction bases not matched to a gene: 1. This CDR3 contains 13 residues. Germline values: CDR1 GTSNPN, CDR2 SVGIG (reference sequence). CDR3 in amino acids: CAWSVGQGYEQYF. DNA of the CDR3: TGTGCCTGGAGTGTAGGACAGGGCTACGAGCAGTACTTC.

The chain combines TRBV28 with TRBJ2-7; D is tentatively TRBD1 or TRBD2 (7 bases each). Germline CDR1 and CDR2: MDHEN and SYDVKM. Between the trimmed V and J ends, which lost 5 bases and 7 bases, there was a span of 18 bases. The CDR3 sequence is 14 residues long. The CDR3 is CASSPQGGGREQYF. The CDR3 nucleotides read TGTGCCAGCAGTCCTCAGGGAGGGGGCAGGGAGCAGTACTTC. Full variable domain (remainder filled in from reference TRBV28 and TRBJ2-7): DVKVTQSSRYLVKRTGEKVFLECVQDMDHENMFWYRQDPGLGLRLIYFSYDVKMKEKGDIPEGYSVSREKKERFSLILESASTNQTSMYLCASSPQGGGREQYFGPGTRLTVT.

The chain employs TRBV29-1 and TRBJ1-4; D perhaps matches TRBD1 (6 bases). The CDR3 spans 13 residues. Trimming removed 4 bases from V and 8 bases from J, with 14 bases in between. Looked up from germline, CDR1 is SQVTM and CDR2 is ANQGSEA. The CDR3 DNA follows: TGCAGCGTTGTGGGGACAACGAAGGAAAAACTGTTTTTT. It translates to CSVVGTTKEKLFF.

The chain has TRBV13 and TRBJ1-2, with 11 nucleotides matching TRBD1. The CDR3 has 15 residues. The ends lost 5 bases at V and 7 bases at J; junction bases unmatched: 9. Germline V gene lookup returns CDR1 PRHDT and CDR2 FYEKMQ (reference sequence). The CDR3 coding sequence is TGTGCCAGCAGCAAAATAGGGACAGGGGGGACTGGCTACACCTTC. This gives the protein CASSKIGTGGTGYTF.

The chain combines TRBV7-9 with TRBJ1-1, with D tentatively TRBD1 (6 bases). CDR3 length equals 17 residues. V lost 2 bases and J lost 1, with 17 bases in between. CDR1 and CDR2 from the germline V gene are SEHNR and FQNEAQ (reference sequence). The CDR3 loop reads CASSLIILQGPNTEAFF. The DNA for the CDR3 is TGTGCCAGCAGCTTAATAATACTGCAGGGGCCGAACACTGAAGCTTTCTTT.

This chain uses TRBV9 with TRBJ1-3; D gene uncertain. V lost 4 bases to trimming and J lost 0 bases, with 14 bases between them. The CDR3 consists of 16 residues. CDR1 is SGDLS and CDR2 is YYNGEE in the germline V gene. The CDR3 loop reads CASSPRIGLSGNTIYF. For the CDR3, the DNA is TGTGCCAGCAGCCCGCGGATAGGGCTCTCTGGAAACACCATATATTTT.

This rearrangement joins TRBV4-2 to TRBJ2-1, with 7 bases aligning to TRBD1. V was pared by 5 bases and J by 0 bases, with 7 bases of the junction left unmatched. This CDR3 has 16 residues. Germline values: CDR1 LGHNA, CDR2 YNFKEQ. Here the CDR3 DNA reads TGTGCCAGCAGCGTCGACAGGGCCAGCTCCTACAATGAGCAGTTCTTC. It codes for CASSVDRASSYNEQFF.